This entry lists 12 T cell receptor beta chains sequenced from one sample in a study of cytomegalovirus exposure and HLA in healthy donors. TCRdb keeps only in-frame clones here, not all; method: immunoSEQ multiplex PCR. The data hold roughly 90,000 clones, with about 85% observed a single time. The source material was PBMCs. These receptors all come from a man between 18 and 35 years old in good health and CMV-seropositive.

J is TRBJ1-4 and V is TRBV27; a weak D match, TRBD1 (6 bases). Germline V gene sequence: CDR1 MNHEY, CDR2 SMNVEV (reference sequence). This CDR3 is built from 17 residues. Trimming took 5 bases from V and 7 from J, leaving 23 bases between them. CDR3 DNA: TGTGCCAGCAGTCTCCACAGGGTATGGGCGTGTATTGAAAAACTGTTTTTT. It translates to CASSLHRVWACIEKLFF.

The CDR3 coding sequence is TGCGCCAGCAGCTTTCTACAGGGCACCTACGAGCAGTACTTC. Translation: CASSFLQGTYEQYF. The rearrangement uses TRBV5-1 and TRBJ2-7, with D possibly being TRBD1 (6 bases). The V end lost 2 bases, the J end lost 2 bases, and 11 bases lay between the germline ends. CDR1 SGHRS and CDR2 YFSETQ come from the germline V gene. The CDR3 runs to 14 residues.

This clone was seen only a few times. The CDR3 DNA follows: TGTGCCAGCACCAGGGGACAGGCTAACTATGGCTACACCTTC. Translating gives CASTRGQANYGYTF. The chain couples TRBV5-6 to TRBJ1-2; 8 bases map to TRBD1. CDR1 is SGHDT, CDR2 YYEEEE, per germline. CDR3 length: 14 residues. Germline trimming cut 6 bases from V and 0 bases from J; bases unmatched to any gene: 4.

The chain couples TRBV2 to TRBJ1-2, with 8 positions matching TRBD1. The trim removed 5 bases at V and 4 bases at J, leaving 3 bases unmatched. Germline values: CDR1 SNHLY, CDR2 FYNNEI. The CDR3 runs 13 residues. The CDR3 loop reads CASSFQGAYGYTF. Written as DNA, the CDR3 is TGTGCCAGCAGTTTCCAGGGGGCCTATGGCTACACCTTC.

V gene TRBV27 combines with J gene TRBJ2-3; 9 bases line up with TRBD2. The V gene's germline CDR1 is MNHEY and CDR2 SMNVEV (reference sequence). The CDR3 is made up of 18 amino acids. V dropped 2 bases and J dropped 5; count of bases not matched to a gene: 14. The DNA for the CDR3 is TGTGCCAGCAGTTTAGTGGTTGGCGGGAGGGGGGGAAGAGATACGCAGTATTTT. Translation gives CASSLVVGGRGGRDTQYF.

This chain connects TRBV27 to TRBJ2-5; 13 bases agree with TRBD2. Germline V CDR1 and CDR2: MNHEY, SMNVEV (reference sequence). J gave up 5 bases and V 7 bases, and 1 base lay outside the gene matches. The CDR3 is 13 residues long. The CDR3 protein is CASKGLAGETQYF. CDR3 in DNA: TGTGCCAGCAAGGGACTAGCGGGGGAGACCCAGTACTTC.

This rearrangement joins TRBV15 to TRBJ2-7, with 10 bases aligning to TRBD2. With 0 bases clipped from V and 2 bases from J, the junction kept 7 bases outside the gene matches. This CDR3 comprises 17 residues. Germline V CDR1 and CDR2: LNHNV, YYDKDF (reference sequence). The CDR3 reads CATSRDRGLAFTYEQYF. CDR3 nucleotide sequence: TGTGCCACCAGCAGAGATAGGGGACTAGCGTTTACCTACGAGCAGTACTTC.

The gene calls are TRBV28 and TRBJ1-4, with D hard to call. Looked up from germline, CDR1 is MDHEN and CDR2 is SYDVKM. Deletions cut 2 bases from V and 3 bases from J, with 4 bases between. This CDR3 comprises 13 residues. The CDR3 coding sequence is TGTGCCAGCAGTTTAGGAGCTAATGAAAAACTGTTTTTT. Translated: CASSLGANEKLFF.

This rearrangement joins TRBV28 to TRBJ1-5; 7 positions match TRBD1. Losses at the gene ends were 5 bases for V and 15 bases for J; bases not matched to a gene: 7. This CDR3 has 11 amino acids. Germline V gene sequence: CDR1 MDHEN, CDR2 SYDVKM. Here the CDR3 DNA reads TGTGCCAGCAGTCCCGGGACAGCCGCGCATTTT. It yields the protein CASSPGTAAHF.

This chain joins TRBV7-9 and TRBJ2-1; D is possibly TRBD2 (6 bases). CDR3 length equals 14 residues. Germline V gene lookup returns CDR1 SEHNR and CDR2 FQNEAQ (reference sequence). V was trimmed by 1 base and J by 5 bases, leaving 9 bases between them. CDR3 in amino acids: CASSLGRGDNEQFF. CDR3 bases: TGTGCCAGCAGCTTAGGGCGGGGAGACAATGAGCAGTTCTTC.

The chain uses TRBV6-5 and TRBJ2-7, with D perhaps matching TRBD1 (5 bases). Germline values: CDR1 MNHEY, CDR2 SVGAGI. There are 15 residues in the CDR3. Trimming took off 6 bases at V and 3 bases at J, with 18 bases between the two ends. The CDR3 loop reads CASSPNGQGSYEQYF. The CDR3 DNA reads TGTGCCAGCAGCCCCAATGGGCAGGGTAGCTACGAGCAGTACTTC.

The CDR3 DNA follows: TGTGCCAGCAGCTTGACTCAGACAGCTTACTATGGCTACACCTTC. Its protein is CASSLTQTAYYGYTF. This chain joins TRBV7-2 and TRBJ1-2, with D perhaps matching TRBD1 (5 bases). There are 15 residues in the CDR3. CDR1 and CDR2 (germline): SGHTA, FQGNSA. V was clipped by 3 bases and J by 3 bases, with 14 bases between them.